The 29 T cell receptor beta chains reported below all come from one sample, sequenced in a study of cytomegalovirus exposure and HLA in healthy donors. 60 Vbeta and 13 Jbeta primers were used in PCR. Measured with immunoSEQ multiplex PCR; TCRdb has only the in-frame clones, and not every one. The profile shows about 94,000 clones, roughly 79% of them singletons. Input material: PBMCs. These receptor sequences come from a woman aged 40 to 49 in good health and CMV-seronegative.

The CDR3 nucleotides read TGTGCCAGCAGCTTAAGGGGGCGGAACCAAGAGACCCAGTACTTC. It translates to CASSLRGRNQETQYF. The chain links TRBV7-3 to TRBJ2-5, with D tentatively TRBD1 (6 bases). The CDR3 loop spans 15 amino acids. Trimming removed 1 base at V and 0 bases at J, with 9 bases between. CDR1 is SGHTA, CDR2 FQGTGA, per germline. The complete variable domain, with remaining parts taken from reference TRBV7-3 and TRBJ2-5, reads GAGVSQTPSNKVTEKGKYVELRCDPISGHTALYWYRQSLGQGPEFLIYFQGTGAADDSGLPNDRFFAVRPEGSVSTLKIQRTERGDSAVYLCASSLRGRNQETQYFGPGTRLLVL.

The chain has TRBV9 and TRBJ2-7, with D possibly being TRBD2 (5 bases). Trimming took 4 bases from V and 0 from J, leaving 14 bases between them. Germline V gene sequence: CDR1 SGDLS, CDR2 YYNGEE. CDR3 length: 15 amino acids. This CDR3 is CASSPGGGFSYEQYF. The CDR3 nucleotides read TGTGCCAGCAGCCCCGGCGGAGGCTTCTCCTACGAGCAGTACTTC. The full variable domain, completed using reference TRBV9 and TRBJ2-7, is DSGVTQTPKHLITATGQRVTLRCSPRSGDLSVYWYQQSLDQGLQFLIQYYNGEERAKGNILERFSAQQFPDLHSELNLSSLELGDSALYFCASSPGGGFSYEQYFGPGTRLTVT.

J is TRBJ1-1 and V is TRBV7-9, with 10 bases that match TRBD1. CDR3 size: 17 residues. The ends lost 5 bases at V and 1 base at J; junction bases unmatched: 10. CDR1 and CDR2 from the germline V gene are SEHNR and FQNEAQ (reference sequence). CDR3 coding DNA: TGTGCCAGCAGCCCCGGACAGGGGGAAGGGGGGAACACTGAAGCTTTCTTT. Amino acids: CASSPGQGEGGNTEAFF.

This clone has a single count. The chain is built from TRBV28 and TRBJ2-7; 7 bases align to TRBD1. The CDR3 contains 12 residues. Germline-derived CDR1 and CDR2 are MDHEN and SYDVKM. V lost 10 bases to trimming and J lost 9 bases; unmatched junction nucleotides: 12. The CDR3 DNA is TGTGCCACCCGGGACAGTCCTTCGGGGCAGTACTTC. Protein sequence: CATRDSPSGQYF.

This clone appeared once. The V and J genes are TRBV2 and TRBJ2-5, with 12 bases aligning to TRBD2. The germline CDR1 and CDR2 sequences are SNHLY and FYNNEI. The V and J ends lost 5 bases and 3 bases, in that order; junction bases with no gene match: 4. The CDR3 has 15 amino acids. In nucleotides, the CDR3 is TGTGCCAGCAGTCACAGACTAGCGGGGGAAGAGACCCAGTACTTC. Translated, it gives CASSHRLAGEETQYF.

A single count supports this clone. The gene calls are TRBV16 and TRBJ1-5, with TRBD1 as a possible D gene (5 bases). This CDR3 is built from 15 residues. The germline CDR1 and CDR2 sequences are KGHSY and FQNENV. V lost 5 bases to trimming and J lost 0 bases, with 11 bases between them. The CDR3 here is CASSDRGDSNQPQHF. The CDR3 nucleotides read TGTGCCAGCAGCGACCGGGGGGATAGCAATCAGCCCCAGCATTTT.

This clone was detected once. The CDR3 reads CASSLSGRGLQWETQYF. The CDR3, as DNA: TGCGCCAGCAGCTTGTCGGGCAGGGGGCTACAATGGGAGACCCAGTACTTC. V gene TRBV5-1 combines with J gene TRBJ2-5, with 8 bases matching TRBD1. The J segment lost 5 bases and the V segment lost 1 base, leaving 13 bases of the junction unmatched. The CDR3 extends over 17 amino acids. In germline, CDR1 is SGHRS, CDR2 YFSETQ.

CDR3 sequence reads: CASSFGHIEAFF. The CDR3, as DNA: TGTGCCAGCAGCTTCGGACATATTGAAGCTTTCTTT. The chain links TRBV28 to TRBJ1-1, with TRBD1 as a possible D gene (5 bases). This CDR3 contains 12 residues. V was pared by 6 bases and J by 7 bases, with 12 bases between. The germline gives CDR1 MDHEN, CDR2 SYDVKM.

This clone was counted a single time. V and J are TRBV5-1 and TRBJ1-5; D ambiguous. Germline V gene lookup returns CDR1 SGHRS and CDR2 YFSETQ. The CDR3 has 14 residues. V lost 0 bases and J 3 bases, leaving 7 bases between the germline ends. The CDR3 bases are TGCGCCAGCAGCTTGGGCGGAATCAATCAGCCCCAGCATTTT. Protein: CASSLGGINQPQHF.

The chain carries TRBV6-1 and TRBJ2-1, with D maybe TRBD1 (6 bases). The CDR3 sequence is 15 residues long. CDR1 and CDR2 (germline): MNHNS, SASEGT. Trimming shortened V by 0 bases and J by 6 bases, and 12 bases separated the two germline ends. This chain's CDR3 is CASSEAGGAGNEQFF. CDR3 DNA sequence: TGTGCCAGCAGTGAAGCTGGGGGCGCGGGCAATGAGCAGTTCTTC.

This chain uses TRBV5-6 with TRBJ2-1; D call uncertain. Trimming took 1 base from V and 5 from J, leaving 4 bases between them. The CDR3 consists of 12 residues. Germline V gene data show CDR1 as SGHDT and CDR2 as YYEEEE. This chain's CDR3 is CASSLWHNEQFF. The CDR3 nucleotides read TGTGCCAGCAGCTTGTGGCACAATGAGCAGTTCTTC.

The V call is TRBV5-1, the J call TRBJ2-5, with a weak D call TRBD1 (5 bases). CDR3 length: 16 amino acids. Looked up from germline, CDR1 is SGHRS and CDR2 is YFSETQ. The V and J ends lost 5 bases and 5 bases respectively, with 22 bases between them. CDR3 region: CASRDTLGRVGETQYF. CDR3 nucleotide sequence: TGCGCCAGCAGAGATACGCTAGGCAGGGTGGGGGAGACCCAGTACTTC.

The chain recombines TRBV29-1 with TRBJ2-1; D is uncertain. Germline V gene sequence: CDR1 SQVTM, CDR2 ANQGSEA. With 0 bases removed from V and 0 bases from J, the gap between germline ends came to 6 bases. The CDR3 runs 14 residues. The CDR3 loop reads CSVEERSSYNEQFF. In DNA, the CDR3 is TGCAGCGTTGAAGAACGGAGCTCCTACAATGAGCAGTTCTTC.

The V gene is TRBV6-5, the J gene TRBJ2-1, with 8 bases identical to TRBD1. The CDR3 has 15 residues. Germline V gives CDR1 MNHEY, CDR2 SVGAGI. The ends lost 6 bases at V and 6 bases at J; junction bases unmatched: 10. CDR3: CASRGQGSYINEQFF. The CDR3 DNA sequence: TGTGCCAGCAGAGGACAGGGAAGCTACATCAATGAGCAGTTCTTC.

CDR3 protein: CASSRQGNPSGNTIYF. CDR3 in DNA: TGTGCCAGCAGCCGACAGGGGAATCCCTCTGGAAACACCATATATTTT. J is TRBJ1-3 and V is TRBV2; 8 positions match TRBD1. Germline V gives CDR1 SNHLY, CDR2 FYNNEI. V lost 6 bases and J lost 0; bases outside the gene matches: 7. The CDR3 has 16 residues. Filled out from reference TRBV2 and TRBJ1-3, the complete variable domain reads EPEVTQTPSHQVTQMGQEVILRCVPISNHLYFYWYRQILGQKVEFLVSFYNNEISEKSEIFDDQFSVERPDGSNFTLKIRSTKLEDSAMYFCASSRQGNPSGNTIYFGEGSWLTVV.

The CDR3 bases are TGCGCCAGCAGTCCTCTCTGCTGGCAGGGGCGAGACAATCAGCCCCAGCATTTT. Its protein product is CASSPLCWQGRDNQPQHF. The chain joins TRBV4-3 to TRBJ1-5; possible D gene TRBD1, 6 bases. With 6 bases removed from V and 3 bases from J, the gap between germline ends came to 24 bases. Germline-derived CDR1 and CDR2 are LGHNA and YSLEER. CDR3 length equals 18 residues.

The chain employs TRBV7-2 and TRBJ2-1, with 10 bases matching TRBD2. CDR3 length equals 14 residues. From germline, CDR1 is SGHTA and CDR2 FQGNSA. Trimming at V came to 5 bases and at J to 2 bases, leaving 0 bases not matched to a gene. CDR3: CASSSGGAYNEQFF. In DNA, the CDR3 is TGTGCCAGCAGCAGCGGGGGGGCCTACAATGAGCAGTTCTTC.

The chain has TRBV7-9 and TRBJ2-5; 10 bases match TRBD2. From germline, CDR1 is SEHNR and CDR2 FQNEAQ (reference sequence). CDR3 length: 17 residues. V lost 6 bases to trimming and J lost 5 bases; unmatched junction nucleotides: 15. In DNA, the CDR3 is TGTGCCAGCAGTCTTTCGTCACTAGCGGGGTCTCGGGAGACCCAGTACTTC. Protein: CASSLSSLAGSRETQYF.

This chain uses TRBV6-5 with TRBJ2-7, with 10 bases matching TRBD1. The CDR3 is 14 amino acids. Germline-derived CDR1 and CDR2 are MNHEY and SVGAGI. V trimming: 6 bases; J trimming: 2 bases; junction bases outside the gene matches: 4. In DNA, the CDR3 is TGTGCCAGCAGCCGCGGACAGGGGGCCTACGAGCAGTACTTC. It is translated as CASSRGQGAYEQYF.

V is TRBV2 and J is TRBJ1-6, with 7 bases matching TRBD1. The germline V gene encodes CDR1 SNHLY and CDR2 FYNNEI. Germline trimming cut 6 bases from V and 5 bases from J; bases unmatched to any gene: 10. This CDR3 contains 16 residues. CDR3: CASRGPTGTDNSPLHF. The CDR3 nucleotides read TGTGCCAGCAGGGGCCCGACAGGGACGGATAATTCACCCCTCCACTTT.

The V gene is TRBV27, the J gene TRBJ1-2; D is ambiguous. The CDR3 covers 13 residues. Between the trimmed V and J ends, which lost 6 bases and 5 bases, there was a span of 13 bases. Germline-derived CDR1 and CDR2 are MNHEY and SMNVEV (reference sequence). The CDR3 DNA follows: TGTGCCAGCAGCGGTCTCCCGAGTTATGGCTACACCTTC. It specifies CASSGLPSYGYTF.

This clone was detected once. The chain links TRBV7-8 to TRBJ2-2; a weak D match, TRBD1 (6 bases). CDR1 and CDR2 (germline): SGHVS, FQNEAQ. The CDR3 length is 15 residues. The V end was cut by 7 bases, the J end by 7 bases, with 19 bases between. DNA of the CDR3: TGTGCCAGCAAGACAACAGGGATTCCTGTCGGGGAGCTGTTTTTT. The encoded protein is CASKTTGIPVGELFF.

This chain uses TRBV5-4 with TRBJ2-5; 11 bases line up with TRBD1. Germline trimming cut 0 bases from V and 2 bases from J; bases unmatched to any gene: 0. From germline, CDR1 is SGHNT and CDR2 YYREEE (reference sequence). The CDR3 contains 15 residues. CDR3 region: CASSLGDRGQETQYF. The DNA for the CDR3 is TGTGCCAGCAGCTTGGGGGACAGGGGGCAAGAGACCCAGTACTTC.

This sequence joins TRBV5-1 and TRBJ1-4; D ambiguous. This CDR3 is 15 amino acids long. V lost 0 bases and J 0 bases, leaving 6 bases between the germline ends. Germline CDR1 and CDR2: SGHRS and YFSETQ. The CDR3 nucleotides read TGCGCCAGCAGCTTGGCCAGTGCAACTAATGAAAAACTGTTTTTT. Protein sequence: CASSLASATNEKLFF.

The V and J genes are TRBV30 and TRBJ1-1; 7 positions match TRBD1. This CDR3 is 15 amino acids long. V was clipped by 1 base and J by 6 bases; unmatched bases: 11. Germline V gene lookup returns CDR1 GTSNPN and CDR2 SVGIG (reference sequence). In nucleotides, the CDR3 is TGTGCCTGGAGTGCCGGTCGCAGGGGGAAGTCTGAAGCTTTCTTT. As protein: CAWSAGRRGKSEAFF.

This sequence joins TRBV4-3 and TRBJ2-1, with 9 bases fitting TRBD1. Germline CDR1 is LGHNA and CDR2 is YSLEER. The CDR3 covers 17 residues. The trim removed 0 bases at V and 4 bases at J, leaving 7 bases unmatched. As DNA, the CDR3 is TGCGCCAGCAGCCAAGATTACGGGACAGGGATTTACAATGAGCAGTTCTTC. It is translated as CASSQDYGTGIYNEQFF.

The chain employs TRBV14 and TRBJ1-1; D ambiguous. Germline values: CDR1 SGHDN, CDR2 FVKESK. CDR3 length equals 14 residues. The germline V and J ends were trimmed by 4 bases and 7 bases, with 16 bases remaining between them. CDR3 DNA: TGTGCCAGCAGCCTTTTGGGGAGCCAGAATGAAGCTTTCTTT. Encoded protein: CASSLLGSQNEAFF. Full variable domain (missing parts from reference TRBV14 and TRBJ1-1): EAGVTQFPSHSVIEKGQTVTLRCDPISGHDNLYWYRRVMGKEIKFLLHFVKESKQDESGMPNNRFLAERTGGTYSTLKVQPAELEDSGVYFCASSLLGSQNEAFFGQGTRLTVV.

This rearrangement joins TRBV7-2 to TRBJ1-5; D possibly corresponds to TRBD1 (5 bases). This CDR3 has 16 amino acids. CDR1 is SGHTA and CDR2 is FQGNSA in the germline V gene. Trimming removed 4 bases from V and 1 base from J, with 14 bases in between. For the CDR3, the DNA is TGTGCCAGCAGCTCGGGAGGACAATTAAGCAATCAGCCCCAGCATTTT. It codes for CASSSGGQLSNQPQHF.

V is TRBV30 and J is TRBJ1-5; TRBD1 might be the D (5 bases). The germline gives CDR1 GTSNPN, CDR2 SVGIG (reference sequence). The ends were cut back, 2 bases at V and 6 bases at J, with 17 bases in the middle. The CDR3 extends over 15 amino acids. CDR3 sequence (DNA): TGTGCCTGGAGTCCCAAGGGGCTCGGGAGTCAGCCCCAGCATTTT. Encoded protein: CAWSPKGLGSQPQHF.